This T cell receptor (beta chain) was observed in a study of blood T cell repertoires in COVID-19 (dated by TCRdb to 2019 to 2021). Regarding the study in general: Samples from collaborators originated in the United States, Italy and Spain and spanned both the acute and convalescent phases of COVID-19. The material from the prospective study consisted of cDNA or gDNA derived from T cells, B-cell-depleted T cells, or PBMCs. Subjects who had been exposed to COVID-19, were actively infected with it, or had recovered from it provided the deeply sampled blood TCRbeta repertoires that made up the dataset. The repertoires were made available in a free public database intended to serve as a resource for research on the immune response to SARS-CoV-2. Samples were obtained from the ongoing ImmuneRACE study (first 160 participants) and from 1,200 or so subjects provided by 6 global collaborators. A de-identified subject ID, COVID-19 status, age in years and sex were almost always included in the sample metadata. HLA class I and class II types, where available, came from metadata supplied by the sample provider rather than from assay-based typing.

Comments on this clone: The target of this receptor is not known. No qualities accompany the bases; no much larger clone lies one base away.

Study-wide findings and limitations: Clinical and demographic metadata were provided uncurated, with the amount varying by source and participant.

TCRbeta CDR3 regions were amplified from genomic DNA using the immunoSEQ Assay, a bias-controlled multiplex PCR. The study's processing was this. Within the assay, amplification of reference gene primers was used to estimate how many nucleated cells each sample contained. To quantify the absolute abundance of each unique TCRbeta CDR3 rearrangement, sequence reads were collapsed and filtered. For each sample, productive Simpson clonality was calculated as the square root of Simpson's diversity index over productive rearrangements. TCRdb retrieved this table from immuneACCESS and kept in-frame rearrangements only. Not all clones are present; in checked studies, unresolved V genes account for under half, and no reason is known for the remainder. That table furnishes V, J and clone size, whereas the DNA furnished D and trimming. The sample table holds roughly 330,000 clones, of which roughly 87% were seen once. The top ten hold approximately 9.3% of the sample.

From a lookup of the germline V gene, CDR1 and CDR2 are KGHDR and SFDVKD. The V and J ends are trimmed by 5 bases and 0 bases, leaving 10 bases between them. The CDR3 runs 15 amino acids, cysteine and phenylalanine included. Of all the DNA, just the CDR3 is kept, 45 bases in frame from base 1. In Seattle, one collaborating source enrolled patients while the infection was active and tracked those patients longitudinally over the course of disease. The collaborating institutions used their own protocols to collect whole blood in K2EDTA tubes. For TCRbeta analysis, collaborators shipped samples in one of three forms: frozen whole blood, isolated PBMCs, or DNA extracted from either of those sample types.

Sequenced input: peripheral blood. The clonotype was recovered from a man aged 30 to 39 with COVID-19, enrolled during active disease. The chain links TRBV24-1 with TRBJ2-1; TRBD1 could be the D gene, as 5 bases match. In nucleotides, the sequence is TGTGCCACCAGTGCCGGACATCCCTCCTACAATGAGCAGTTCTTC. The resulting protein is CATSAGHPSYNEQFF.